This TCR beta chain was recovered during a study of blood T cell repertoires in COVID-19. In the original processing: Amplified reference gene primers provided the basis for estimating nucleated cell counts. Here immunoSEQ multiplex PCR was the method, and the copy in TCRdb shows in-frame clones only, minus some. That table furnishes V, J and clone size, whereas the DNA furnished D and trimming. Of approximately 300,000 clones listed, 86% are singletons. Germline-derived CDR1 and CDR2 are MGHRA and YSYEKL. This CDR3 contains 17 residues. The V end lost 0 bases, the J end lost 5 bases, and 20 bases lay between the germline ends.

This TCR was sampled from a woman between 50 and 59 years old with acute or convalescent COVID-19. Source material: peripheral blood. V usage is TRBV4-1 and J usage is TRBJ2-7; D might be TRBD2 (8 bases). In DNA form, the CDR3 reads TGCGCCAGCAGCCAAGATGGGACAGTACTAGCGGCCGACGAGCAGTACTTC. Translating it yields CASSQDGTVLAADEQYF.